This T cell receptor (beta chain) was observed in a study of T cell responses to AZD1222 COVID-19 vaccine. Study results and limitations: Variant regions that are unmutated are reportedly the target of nearly half of spike-specific TCRs. Regions 160-218 and 743-854 dominated among vaccine-associated CD4 TCRs spanning spike. Once two AZD1222 doses were given, Spike-specific TCR breadth and depth went up.

Measured with immunoSEQ multiplex PCR; TCRdb has only the in-frame clones, and not every one. This sample has some 88,000 clones, with 90% found just once. On this clone itself: Its matching antigen is unknown.

CDR1 and CDR2 (germline): LGHDT, YNNKEL (reference sequence). V was pared by 4 bases and J by 12 bases, with 15 bases between. CDR3 length: 12 residues. The clonotype originates from an adult who received the AZD1222 COVID-19 vaccine. The sequenced sample was peripheral blood, obtained 28 days after the second AZD1222 dose. V gene TRBV3-1 (or the pseudogene TRBV3-2) combines with J gene TRBJ1-1, with a possible D match to TRBD1 (5 bases). CDR3 in amino acids: CASSRGERETFF. The CDR3 DNA reads TGTGCCAGCAGCCGAGGGGAAAGGGAGACTTTCTTT.